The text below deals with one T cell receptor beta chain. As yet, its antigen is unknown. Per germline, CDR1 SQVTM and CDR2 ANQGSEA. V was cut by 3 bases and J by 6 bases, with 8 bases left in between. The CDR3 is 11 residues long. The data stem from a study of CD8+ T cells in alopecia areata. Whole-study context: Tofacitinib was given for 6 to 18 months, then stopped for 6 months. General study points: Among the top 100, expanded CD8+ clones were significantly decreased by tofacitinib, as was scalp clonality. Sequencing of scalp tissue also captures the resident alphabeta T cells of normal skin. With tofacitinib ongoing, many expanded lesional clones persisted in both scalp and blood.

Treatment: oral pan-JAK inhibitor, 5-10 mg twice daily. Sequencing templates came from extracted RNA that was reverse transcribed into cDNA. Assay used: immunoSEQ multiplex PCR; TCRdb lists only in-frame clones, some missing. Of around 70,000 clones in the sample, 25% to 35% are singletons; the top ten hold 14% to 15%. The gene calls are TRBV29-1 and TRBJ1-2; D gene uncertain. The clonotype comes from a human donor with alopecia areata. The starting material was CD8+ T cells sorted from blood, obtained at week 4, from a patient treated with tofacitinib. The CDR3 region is CSVDGQDGYTF. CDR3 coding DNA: TGCAGCGTTGACGGCCAGGATGGCTACACCTTC.